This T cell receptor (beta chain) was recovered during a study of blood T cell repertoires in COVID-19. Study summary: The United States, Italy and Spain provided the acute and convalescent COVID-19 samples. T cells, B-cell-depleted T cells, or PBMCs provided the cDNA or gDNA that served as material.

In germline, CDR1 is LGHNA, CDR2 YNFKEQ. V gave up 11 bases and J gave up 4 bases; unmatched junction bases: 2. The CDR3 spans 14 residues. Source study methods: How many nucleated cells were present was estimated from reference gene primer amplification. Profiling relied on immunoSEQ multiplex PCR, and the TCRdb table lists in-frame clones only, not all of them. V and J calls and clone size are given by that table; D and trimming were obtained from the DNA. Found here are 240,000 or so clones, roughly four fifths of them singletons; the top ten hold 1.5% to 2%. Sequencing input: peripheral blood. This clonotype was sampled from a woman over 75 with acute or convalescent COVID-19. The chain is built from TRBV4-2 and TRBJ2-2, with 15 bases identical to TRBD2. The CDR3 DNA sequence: TGTGCCGGGGGACTAGCGGGGGGCACCGGGGAGCTGTTTTTT. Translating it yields CAGGLAGGTGELFF.